Given below is one T cell receptor (beta chain) in context. Its antigen has not been determined. Per-nucleotide qualities are absent, and no much larger clonotype sits a single base away. Patients chosen for sequencing had shown expansion of CD8+CD57+ cells by flow cytometry. Severe acquired aplastic anemia was diagnosed in all patients according to International Study of Aplastic Anemia and Agranulocytosis and Camitta criteria. Patients had received no therapy at the time of blood sampling. TCR repertoires of sorted CD4+ and CD8+ blood T cells from severe aplastic anemia patients and healthy subjects were deep-sequenced in the study. In the USA, patient enrollment took place under clinicaltrials.gov protocols 00001620, 01623167, 00001397, 00071045, 00081523 and 00961064. Ficoll-Paque density gradient centrifugation was used to isolate peripheral blood mononuclear cells. Before DNA was extracted, CD4+ and CD8+ T cells were sorted using either FACS or magnetic beads.

Genomic DNA was used as template for profiling of TCR beta VDJ combinations and CDR3 sequences. TCR repertoire sequencing was run on an Illumina HiSeq 2000. The paper's data handling went like this. TRBV/TRBJ rearrangement plots, CDR3 size and DJ length profiles, and Simpson's diversity index were used to evaluate the repertoires. The immunodominant clone was defined as the most abundant DNA sequence in deep sequencing data. CDR3 amino acid sequences were screened for sharing across subjects and compared with published repertoires and the VDJdb database. TCRdb passed the public sequencing reads through fastp at Q25 and MiXCR, retaining productive beta sequences. CDR3 protein sequences are deduplicated, and each keeps its most common genes and DNA. TCRdb, not the authors, supplied the V and J calls. The sample records approximately 180,000 distinct CDR3 sequences, roughly 48% of which are singletons. Roughly 1.2% of the sample goes to the ten largest clones.

This record belongs to a study of CD8+CD57+ T cells in acquired aplastic anemia (dated by TCRdb to 2017 to 2018). Study-level background: DNA extracted from sorted CD4+ and CD8+ cells had a mean of approximately 3.5 ug, with a range of roughly 0.18 to 27.4 ug. CD8+CD57+ expansion was defined as frequency above the mean frequency observed in healthy subjects. Points the paper makes about the study in general: Twenty-nine CD8+ CDR3 sequences were found in both patients and controls but appeared to be highly expressed in patients and within the immunodominant clones of the patients. CD8+ Simpson's diversity did not differ significantly between patients and healthy controls (P=0.060).

Taken from cysteine to phenylalanine, the CDR3 has 16 residues. Of all the DNA, just the CDR3 is kept, 48 bases in frame from base 1. Sequences ENHRY (CDR1) and SYGVKD (CDR2) are obtained from the germline V gene. The TCR was taken from a human donor with aplastic anemia. Input material: sorted CD4+, CD8+, or CD8+CD57+ T cells (not recorded which) from PBMCs. The chain is assembled from TRBV10-3 and TRBJ2-5, with 10 central nucleotides matching TRBD2. The J call is doubtful: the DNA matches TRBJ2-7 better. The DNA reads TGTGCCATCAGTGTACACCTGGCTAGCGGGAGCTACGAGCAGTACTTC. It is translated as CAISVHLASGSYEQYF.